Below, 30 T cell receptor beta chains from the same sample are listed, as sequenced in a study of cytomegalovirus exposure and HLA in healthy donors. PCR was performed using 60 Vbeta and 13 Jbeta primers. Some clones are missing from TCRdb's copy, which holds only in-frame ones; the method was immunoSEQ multiplex PCR. Here the sample spans 150,000 to 200,000 clones, roughly 86% being singletons. The sequencing input was PBMCs. These receptors all stem from a woman in her late teens or twenties in good health and CMV-seronegative.

The chain is built from TRBV5-4 and TRBJ2-7; 9 positions agree with TRBD2. The germline V gene has CDR1 SGHNT and CDR2 YYREEE (reference sequence). J lost 6 bases, V lost 9 bases, and 10 bases had no gene match. The CDR3 loop spans 13 amino acids. CDR3 loop: CATTSGLASEQYF. The CDR3 DNA sequence: TGTGCCACCACTTCGGGACTAGCTAGCGAGCAGTACTTC.

The J gene is TRBJ1-1, the V gene TRBV29-1; D is ambiguous. The V end was cut by 4 bases, the J end by 1 base, with 7 bases between. The length of the CDR3 is 12 residues. CDR1 SQVTM and CDR2 ANQGSEA come from the germline V gene. CDR3 DNA: TGCAGCGTTGTGGACTCGAACACTGAAGCTTTCTTT. The encoded protein is CSVVDSNTEAFF. Looking up the rest from reference TRBV29-1 and TRBJ1-1 gives the full variable domain: SAVISQKPSRDICQRGTSLTIQCQVDSQVTMMFWYRQQPGQSLTLIATANQGSEATYESGFVIDKFPISRPNLTFSTLTVSNMSPEDSSIYLCSVVDSNTEAFFGQGTRLTVV.

The chain carries TRBV27 and TRBJ1-1, with 11 bases aligning to TRBD1. With 6 bases clipped from V and 7 bases from J, the junction kept 7 bases outside the gene matches. The CDR3 loop spans 14 amino acids. Germline CDR1 is MNHEY and CDR2 is SMNVEV (reference sequence). The CDR3 sequence: CASSPGQGVNEAFF. CDR3 nucleotides: TGTGCCAGCAGCCCGGGACAGGGGGTTAATGAAGCTTTCTTT.

The CDR3: CASSGGQAETQYF. The CDR3 DNA reads TGTGCCAGCAGCGGGGGACAGGCGGAGACCCAGTACTTC. The chain has TRBV27 and TRBJ2-5; TRBD1 matches at 8 bases. From germline, CDR1 is MNHEY and CDR2 SMNVEV (reference sequence). V shed 6 bases, J shed 5 bases, and the junction held 5 bases outside the gene matches. The CDR3 loop spans 13 amino acids.

The J gene is TRBJ1-2, the V gene TRBV27; D is unclear. From germline, CDR1 is MNHEY and CDR2 SMNVEV (reference sequence). The CDR3 runs to 16 residues. V was clipped by 8 bases and J by 2 bases, with 21 bases between them. CDR3 loop: CASGSPAGNSNYGYTF. In DNA form, the CDR3 reads TGTGCCAGCGGATCTCCCGCGGGAAATTCCAACTATGGCTACACCTTC.

V gene TRBV19 combines with J gene TRBJ1-1; the match to TRBD1 covers 7 bases. Trimming at V came to 3 bases and at J to 5 bases, leaving 3 bases not matched to a gene. The CDR3 covers 13 residues. Germline V gene sequence: CDR1 LNHDA, CDR2 SQIVND (reference sequence). CDR3 sequence reads: CASSMTGLTEAFF. The CDR3 DNA follows: TGTGCCAGTAGTATGACAGGGCTGACTGAAGCTTTCTTT.

V gene TRBV19 combines with J gene TRBJ1-5; D is possibly TRBD1 (5 bases). Trimming stripped 5 bases from V and 2 bases from J, with 13 bases between. CDR3 size: 15 residues. Germline V lookup: CDR1 LNHDA, CDR2 SQIVND (reference sequence). The CDR3 DNA reads as TGTGCCAGTAGTGGGGCTCAGGGCCGCAATCAGCCCCAGCATTTT. Its translation: CASSGAQGRNQPQHF.

V and J are TRBV12-5 and TRBJ2-3; 8 bases are a match to TRBD1. CDR1 LGHNT and CDR2 FRNRAP come from the germline V gene. Germline trimming cut 4 bases from V and 0 bases from J; bases unmatched to any gene: 6. The CDR3 totals 16 residues. CDR3 sequence (DNA): TGTGCTAGTGGTTCCCCTCGGACAGGGAGCACAGATACGCAGTATTTT. Translating it yields CASGSPRTGSTDTQYF.

This clone was detected only once. The CDR3 DNA is TGCGCCAGCAGCTTTCCGACAGGGGTGGGCACAGATACGCAGTATTTT. Protein product: CASSFPTGVGTDTQYF. This chain links TRBV5-1 with TRBJ2-3; TRBD1 matches 8 bases. Trimming cost V 2 bases and J 1 base; bases outside gene matches: 6. The CDR3 sequence is 16 residues long. Germline V gene sequence: CDR1 SGHRS, CDR2 YFSETQ.

This chain links TRBV2 with TRBJ1-4; possibly TRBD1 for D (6 bases). Germline V gene sequence: CDR1 SNHLY, CDR2 FYNNEI. Trimming took 8 bases from V and 9 from J, leaving 10 bases between them. The CDR3 has 11 amino acids. CDR3 nucleotides: TGTGCCAGCCTTACAGGGAAAAAACTGTTTTTT. Its translation: CASLTGKKLFF. The entire variable domain, with the rest obtained from reference TRBV2 and TRBJ1-4, is as follows: EPEVTQTPSHQVTQMGQEVILRCVPISNHLYFYWYRQILGQKVEFLVSFYNNEISEKSEIFDDQFSVERPDGSNFTLKIRSTKLEDSAMYFCASLTGKKLFFGSGTQLSVL.

V and J are TRBV7-2 and TRBJ1-2; D is perhaps TRBD1 (5 bases). In germline, CDR1 is SGHTA, CDR2 FQGNSA. Trimming took 0 bases from V and 3 from J, leaving 8 bases between them. This CDR3 region has 14 residues. The CDR3 reads CASSLAKGHYGYTF. In DNA form, the CDR3 reads TGTGCCAGCAGCTTAGCGAAGGGGCACTATGGCTACACCTTC.

This sequence joins TRBV5-6 and TRBJ2-1, with D possibly TRBD2 on 7 matching bases. The V end lost 6 bases, the J end lost 2 bases, and 15 bases lay between the germline ends. The CDR3 is 15 residues long. Germline V gene lookup returns CDR1 SGHDT and CDR2 YYEEEE. This CDR3 reads CASKGGRATYNEQFF. The DNA for the CDR3 is TGTGCCAGCAAGGGGGGGCGTGCAACCTACAATGAGCAGTTCTTC.

J is TRBJ2-5 and V is TRBV19; D might be TRBD1 (6 bases). Deletions cut 9 bases from V and 5 bases from J, with 16 bases between. The CDR3 extends over 13 amino acids. Germline CDR1 and CDR2: LNHDA and SQIVND (reference sequence). CDR3 in DNA: TGTGCCAGCTCCAGACAGGCCAGGGAGACCCAGTACTTC. Translation: CASSRQARETQYF.

CDR3 amino acids: CASSIAPRLWQFF. The CDR3 DNA follows: TGTGCCAGTAGTATAGCCCCCAGATTGTGGCAGTTCTTC. The chain joins TRBV19 to TRBJ2-1; D is undetermined. Trimming cost V 1 base and J 12 bases, with 13 bases left between them. Germline V gene sequence: CDR1 LNHDA, CDR2 SQIVND (reference sequence). The CDR3 has 13 amino acids. Using reference TRBV19 and TRBJ2-1 for the parts outside the CDR3, the full variable domain is DGGITQSPKYLFRKEGQNVTLSCEQNLNHDAMYWYRQDPGQGLRLIYYSQIVNDFQKGDIAEGYSVSREKKESFPLTVTSAQKNPTAFYLCASSIAPRLWQFFGPGTRLTVL.

The chain has TRBV30 and TRBJ1-5; D may be TRBD1 (5 bases). V lost 0 bases to trimming and J lost 7 bases, with 10 bases between them. The CDR3 totals 13 residues. CDR1 and CDR2 (germline): GTSNPN, SVGIG (reference sequence). In nucleotides, the CDR3 is TGTGCCTGGAGTGTTTTAGGGGAACAGCCCCAGCATTTT. Translation: CAWSVLGEQPQHF.

The chain combines TRBV27 with TRBJ1-4; D is perhaps TRBD1 (5 bases). Germline CDR1 is MNHEY and CDR2 is SMNVEV (reference sequence). With 6 bases removed from V and 3 bases from J, the gap between germline ends came to 8 bases. CDR3 length: 13 residues. The CDR3 DNA reads TGTGCCAGCAGGCCAGGGTCTAATGAAAAACTGTTTTTT. Amino acid sequence: CASRPGSNEKLFF. Full variable domain (remainder filled in from reference TRBV27 and TRBJ1-4): EAQVTQNPRYLITVTGKKLTVTCSQNMNHEYMSWYRQDPGLGLRQIYYSMNVEVTDKGDVPEGYKVSRKEKRNFPLILESPSPNQTSLYFCASRPGSNEKLFFGSGTQLSVL.

The V and J genes are TRBV5-1 and TRBJ2-2; tentative D call: TRBD1 (6 bases). This CDR3 is 17 amino acids long. Per the germline V gene, CDR1 is SGHRS and CDR2 is YFSETQ. V lost 0 bases to trimming and J lost 0 bases, with 12 bases between them. DNA of the CDR3: TGCGCCAGCAGCTTGGGACCAACAGGGCCGAACACCGGGGAGCTGTTTTTT. Residues: CASSLGPTGPNTGELFF.

This chain links TRBV7-3 with TRBJ1-3, with 8 bases lining up with TRBD1. With V trimmed by 5 bases and J by 4 bases, 7 bases remained unmatched. Germline V gene lookup returns CDR1 SGHTA and CDR2 FQGTGA. CDR3 size: 15 residues. For the CDR3, the DNA is TGTGCCAGCAGCCTCGGGACAGGAAGGGGAAACACCATATATTTT. This encodes CASSLGTGRGNTIYF. The variable domain in full, with the rest retrieved from reference TRBV7-3 and TRBJ1-3, is GAGVSQTPSNKVTEKGKYVELRCDPISGHTALYWYRQSLGQGPEFLIYFQGTGAADDSGLPNDRFFAVRPEGSVSTLKIQRTERGDSAVYLCASSLGTGRGNTIYFGEGSWLTVV.

The chain is built from TRBV7-3 and TRBJ1-1; D is unclear. The CDR3 has 14 amino acids. CDR1 and CDR2 from the germline V gene are SGHTA and FQGTGA. V dropped 5 bases and J dropped 2 bases, with 12 bases sitting between them. Here the CDR3 DNA reads TGTGCCAGCAGCGCCGCTGGAGGAAACACTGAAGCTTTCTTT. Protein product: CASSAAGGNTEAFF.

The J gene is TRBJ1-6, the V gene TRBV19; no clear D gene. In germline, CDR1 is LNHDA, CDR2 SQIVND (reference sequence). The CDR3 is 14 residues long. Trimming stripped 5 bases from V and 9 bases from J, with 14 bases between. CDR3 protein: CASSQPRVGSPLHF. DNA of the CDR3: TGTGCCAGTAGTCAGCCACGGGTCGGTTCACCCCTCCACTTT.

This CDR3 is CASSLPGTEETQYF. The CDR3 nucleotides read TGCGCCAGCAGCCTCCCCGGGACAGAAGAGACCCAGTACTTC. The V and J genes are TRBV5-1 and TRBJ2-5; 7 bases match TRBD1. V lost 4 bases, J lost 3 bases, and 6 bases stayed unmatched. Germline V gives CDR1 SGHRS, CDR2 YFSETQ. The length of the CDR3 is 14 residues.

V and J are TRBV27 and TRBJ1-5, with D unclear. The CDR3 runs to 14 residues. The germline V gene encodes CDR1 MNHEY and CDR2 SMNVEV (reference sequence). The V end lost 3 bases, the J end lost 3 bases, and 9 bases lay between the germline ends. CDR3 nucleotides: TGTGCCAGCAGTTTCTCTAGTAACAATCAGCCCCAGCATTTT. Its protein is CASSFSSNNQPQHF.

The V and J genes are TRBV20-1 and TRBJ1-2; possible D gene TRBD1, 6 bases. CDR1 is DFQATT, CDR2 SNEGSKA, per germline (reference sequence). The V gene lost 6 bases and the J gene lost 7 bases, with 12 bases spanning the gap. This CDR3 spans 11 amino acids. CDR3 in DNA: TGCAGTGCCACGAGGGGGGGTGGCTACACCTTC. Translated, it gives CSATRGGGYTF.

The genes are TRBV6-5 and TRBJ1-3; D remains unclear. The CDR3 loop spans 16 amino acids. Trimming shortened V by 0 bases and J by 1 base, and 10 bases separated the two germline ends. Per germline, CDR1 MNHEY and CDR2 SVGAGI. This chain's CDR3 is CASSYSTYGSGNTIYF. Here the CDR3 DNA reads TGTGCCAGCAGTTACTCGACCTACGGGTCTGGAAACACCATATATTTT.

This clone occurred a few times. The chain uses TRBV19 and TRBJ1-1, with no clear D. Trimming left V 5 bases short and J 1 base short, with 8 bases between. The CDR3 contains 13 residues. CDR1 is LNHDA, CDR2 SQIVND, per germline (reference sequence). DNA of the CDR3: TGTGCCAGTAGTCCCGGGAAGAACACTGAAGCTTTCTTT. Its protein product is CASSPGKNTEAFF.

The chain combines TRBV14 with TRBJ1-3; D gene unclear. From germline, CDR1 is SGHDN and CDR2 FVKESK. V lost 3 bases, J lost 4 bases, and 16 bases lay in between. The CDR3 runs 16 residues. The CDR3 DNA follows: TGTGCCAGCAGCCAGGTGATGGGAGCACAAGGAAACACCATATATTTT. It specifies CASSQVMGAQGNTIYF.

This sequence joins TRBV7-8 and TRBJ2-3; D call uncertain. This CDR3 contains 16 residues. Trimming left V 1 base short and J 0 bases short, with 11 bases between. Germline V gene sequence: CDR1 SGHVS, CDR2 FQNEAQ. CDR3: CASSLDRSTSTDTQYF. DNA of the CDR3: TGTGCCAGCAGCTTAGACCGATCTACTAGCACAGATACGCAGTATTTT.

The chain couples TRBV25-1 to TRBJ2-7; D ambiguous. From germline, CDR1 is MGHDK and CDR2 SYGVNS. The CDR3 has 14 amino acids. With 2 bases removed from V and 2 bases from J, the gap between germline ends came to 10 bases. CDR3 region: CASSERHGTYEQYF. Here the CDR3 DNA reads TGTGCCAGCAGTGAACGACATGGTACCTACGAGCAGTACTTC.

J is TRBJ2-4 and V is TRBV6-4; TRBD1 aligns across 7 bases. The CDR3 contains 14 residues. In germline, CDR1 is MRHNA, CDR2 SNTAGT. The ends lost 6 bases at V and 5 bases at J; junction bases unmatched: 7. The CDR3 loop is CASRQQGSQNIQYF. In DNA, the CDR3 is TGTGCCAGCAGACAACAGGGGTCCCAAAACATTCAGTACTTC.

The chain carries TRBV29-1 and TRBJ2-1; 9 bases align to TRBD1. V gave up 1 base and J gave up 7 bases; unmatched junction bases: 14. The CDR3 length is 17 residues. Germline CDR1 SQVTM, CDR2 ANQGSEA. The CDR3 nucleotides are TGCAGCGTTGAAGTCTTGGACAGGGGAGGCGGATGGAATGAGCAGTTCTTC. Protein product: CSVEVLDRGGGWNEQFF.